This is a list of T cell receptor beta chains from one sample in a study of blood T cell repertoires in COVID-19. Only in-frame clones appear in the TCRdb table, and some are missing; sequencing was by immunoSEQ multiplex PCR. The repertoire has some 270,000 clones, 80% to 90% of them found once; the top ten carry 11%. Sequenced input: peripheral blood. The receptors originated from a woman aged 65 to 85 with acute or convalescent COVID-19. CDR3s include the opening cysteine and the closing phenylalanine or tryptophan. A D gene is named only where the DNA matches it firmly. Expanded clones are given a class, and other clones once, few, many or no size at all.

NA	TRBV12-3/TRBV12-4	TRBJ1-1	NA	CASSTEREAFF	TGTGCCAGCAGCACCGAGCGGGAAGCTTTCTTT
NA	TRBV20-1	TRBJ1-5	TRBD1	CSASDDRGGNQPQHF	TGCAGTGCTAGTGACGACAGGGGTGGCAATCAGCCCCAGCATTTT
NA	TRBV19	TRBJ1-1	NA	CASSMQGSTEAFF	TGTGCCAGTAGTATGCAGGGGAGCACTGAAGCTTTCTTT
NA	TRBV3-1/TRBV3-2	TRBJ1-5	NA	CASSQAAGKGQPQHF	TGTGCCAGCAGCCAGGCGGCAGGGAAAGGTCAGCCCCAGCATTTT
NA	TRBV6-5	TRBJ1-2	NA	CASRRDSNYGYTF	TGTGCCAGCAGACGCGACAGTAACTATGGCTACACCTTC
once	TRBV12-3/TRBV12-4	TRBJ2-3	TRBD2	CASSRTGTSRQYF	TGTGCCAGCAGTCGGACCGGGACTAGTAGGCAGTATTTT
NA	TRBV10-3	TRBJ2-2	NA	CAISQGTGELFF	TGTGCCATCAGCCAGGGTACCGGGGAGCTGTTTTTT
NA	TRBV7-9	TRBJ2-5	TRBD1	CASSLSTGEETQYF	TGTGCCAGCAGCTTGAGCACAGGGGAAGAGACCCAGTACTTC
NA	TRBV27	TRBJ1-4	NA	CASSLSLSLTPTNEKLFF	TGTGCCAGCAGTTTATCCCTGTCCCTAACCCCAACTAATGAAAAACTGTTTTTT
NA	TRBV5-1	TRBJ1-5	TRBD1	CASSPGTGGSNQPQHF	TGCGCCAGCAGCCCAGGGACAGGGGGGAGCAATCAGCCCCAGCATTTT